Listed below are T cell receptor beta chains from one sample, sequenced in a study of T cell responses to AZD1222 COVID-19 vaccine. Libraries were prepared by immunoSEQ multiplex PCR; TCRdb keeps only in-frame clonotypes and omits some of them. The sample shows about 79,000 clones, approximately 90% of them seen only once. Specimen: peripheral blood, collected on day 0 of MenACWY control vaccination. The receptors come from an adult in good health. Each CDR3 is given with its conserved first and last residue. The D gene is left open where the match is weak. The size entry is marked missing in some rows and otherwise reads once, few, many or a size class.

V: TRBV7-9; size: medium-sized; J: TRBJ2-7; D: .; CDR3: CASETRNSYEQYF; DNA: TGTGCCAGCGAGACAAGGAACTCCTACGAGCAGTACTTC
V: TRBV4-3; size: .; J: TRBJ2-2; D: TRBD2; CDR3: CASSQQGGTGELFF; DNA: TGCGCCAGCAGCCAACAGGGAGGGACCGGGGAGCTGTTTTTT
V: TRBV7-3; size: few; J: TRBJ2-7; D: .; CDR3: CASSQGPSTYEQYF; DNA: TGTGCCAGCAGCCAGGGACCCTCAACCTACGAGCAGTACTTC
V: TRBV5-4; size: .; J: TRBJ2-4; D: .; CDR3: CASSLGGAKNIQYF; DNA: TGTGCCAGCAGCTTGGGGGGTGCCAAAAACATTCAGTACTTC
V: TRBV5-1; size: .; J: TRBJ2-2; D: TRBD1; CDR3: CASSSGQGALHGELFF; DNA: TGCGCCAGCAGCTCAGGACAGGGGGCTTTACACGGGGAGCTGTTTTTT
V: TRBV6-5; size: .; J: TRBJ1-1; D: TRBD1; CDR3: CASRPPGQVNTEAFF; DNA: TGTGCCAGCAGGCCCCCGGGACAGGTGAACACTGAAGCTTTCTTT
V: TRBV7-3; size: .; J: TRBJ1-5; D: TRBD1; CDR3: CASSPTGAYQPQHF; DNA: TGTGCCAGCAGCCCCACAGGGGCTTACCAGCCCCAGCATTTT
V: TRBV12-3/TRBV12-4; size: .; J: TRBJ1-1; D: .; CDR3: CASSFLGTEAFF; DNA: TGTGCCAGCAGTTTTCTCGGGACTGAAGCTTTCTTT
V: TRBV10-1; size: .; J: TRBJ2-7; D: .; CDR3: CASSEGRYEQYF; DNA: TGCGCCAGCAGTGAAGGGCGATACGAGCAGTACTTC
V: TRBV10-3; size: .; J: TRBJ2-3; D: .; CDR3: CAISPGSKDTQYF; DNA: TGTGCCATCAGTCCGGGAAGCAAGGATACGCAGTATTTT
V: TRBV28; size: .; J: TRBJ2-1; D: .; CDR3: CASSSPLGQGNAEQFF; DNA: TGTGCCAGCAGTTCCCCTTTGGGGCAGGGGAATGCTGAGCAGTTCTTC